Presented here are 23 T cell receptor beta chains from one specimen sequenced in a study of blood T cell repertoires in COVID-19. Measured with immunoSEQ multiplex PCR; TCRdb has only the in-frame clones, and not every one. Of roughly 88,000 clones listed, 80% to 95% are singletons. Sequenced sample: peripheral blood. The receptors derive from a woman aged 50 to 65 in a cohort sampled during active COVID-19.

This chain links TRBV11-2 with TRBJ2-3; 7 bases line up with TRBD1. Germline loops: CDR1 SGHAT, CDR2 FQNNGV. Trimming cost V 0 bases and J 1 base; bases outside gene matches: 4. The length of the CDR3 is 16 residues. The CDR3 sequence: CASSLETTGGTDTQYF. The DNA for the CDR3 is TGTGCCAGCAGCTTAGAGACAACAGGGGGCACAGATACGCAGTATTTT.

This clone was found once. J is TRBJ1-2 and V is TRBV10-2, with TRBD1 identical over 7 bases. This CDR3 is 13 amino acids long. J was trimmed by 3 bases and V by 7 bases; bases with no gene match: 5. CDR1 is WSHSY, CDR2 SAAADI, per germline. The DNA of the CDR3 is TGCGCCAGCACCCCAGGGGGACACTATGGCTACACCTTC. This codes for CASTPGGHYGYTF.

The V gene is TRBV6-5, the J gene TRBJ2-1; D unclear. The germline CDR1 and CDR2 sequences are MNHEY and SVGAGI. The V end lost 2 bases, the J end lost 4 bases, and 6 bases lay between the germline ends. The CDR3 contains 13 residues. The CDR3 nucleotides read TGTGCCAGCAGTTACCCAGATTACAATGAGCAGTTCTTC. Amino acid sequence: CASSYPDYNEQFF.

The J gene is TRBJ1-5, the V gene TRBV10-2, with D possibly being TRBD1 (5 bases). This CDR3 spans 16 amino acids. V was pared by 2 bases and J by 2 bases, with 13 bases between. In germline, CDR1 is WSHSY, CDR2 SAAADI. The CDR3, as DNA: TGCGCCAGCAGTGAGACTGGGGGGAGGCGCAATCAGCCCCAGCATTTT. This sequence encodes CASSETGGRRNQPQHF.

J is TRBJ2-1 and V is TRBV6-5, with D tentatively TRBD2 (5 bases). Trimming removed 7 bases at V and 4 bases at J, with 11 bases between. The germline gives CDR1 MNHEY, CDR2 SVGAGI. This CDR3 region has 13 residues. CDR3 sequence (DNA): TGTGCCAGCACCTCCTGGGAGTACAATGAGCAGTTCTTC. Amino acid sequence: CASTSWEYNEQFF.

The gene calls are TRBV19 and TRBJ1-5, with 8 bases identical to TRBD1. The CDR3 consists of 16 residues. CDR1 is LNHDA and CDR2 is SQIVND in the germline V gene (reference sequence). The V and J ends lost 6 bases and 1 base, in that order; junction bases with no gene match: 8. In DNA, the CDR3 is TGTGCCAGTAGCCCAGGACAGGGCTTCAGCAATCAGCCCCAGCATTTT. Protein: CASSPGQGFSNQPQHF.

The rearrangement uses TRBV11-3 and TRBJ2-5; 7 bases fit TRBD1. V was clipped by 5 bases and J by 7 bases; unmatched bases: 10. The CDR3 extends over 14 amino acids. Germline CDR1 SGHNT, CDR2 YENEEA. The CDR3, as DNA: TGTGCCAGCAGCACAACGACAGGGTGGGGGACCCAGTACTTC. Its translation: CASSTTTGWGTQYF.

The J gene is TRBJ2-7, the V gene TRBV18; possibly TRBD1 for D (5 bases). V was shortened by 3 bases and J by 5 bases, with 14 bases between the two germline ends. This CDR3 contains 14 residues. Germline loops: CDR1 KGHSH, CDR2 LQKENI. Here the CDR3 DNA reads TGTGCCAGCTCACCCGGGCAGGGTTCCCACGAGCAGTACTTC. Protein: CASSPGQGSHEQYF.

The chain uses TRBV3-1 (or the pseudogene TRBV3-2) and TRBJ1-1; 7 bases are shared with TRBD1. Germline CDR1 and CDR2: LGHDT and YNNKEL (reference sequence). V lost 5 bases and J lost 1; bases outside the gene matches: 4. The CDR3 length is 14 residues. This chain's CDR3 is CASSTRQGNTEAFF. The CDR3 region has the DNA TGTGCCAGCAGCACCCGACAGGGGAACACTGAAGCTTTCTTT.

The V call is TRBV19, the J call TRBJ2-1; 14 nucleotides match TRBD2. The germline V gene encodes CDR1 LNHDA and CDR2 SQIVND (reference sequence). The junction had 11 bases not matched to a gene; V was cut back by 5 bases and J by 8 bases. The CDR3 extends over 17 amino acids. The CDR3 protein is CASSWTSGRISLDEQFF. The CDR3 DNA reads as TGTGCCAGTAGTTGGACTAGCGGGAGGATCTCTCTAGATGAGCAGTTCTTC.

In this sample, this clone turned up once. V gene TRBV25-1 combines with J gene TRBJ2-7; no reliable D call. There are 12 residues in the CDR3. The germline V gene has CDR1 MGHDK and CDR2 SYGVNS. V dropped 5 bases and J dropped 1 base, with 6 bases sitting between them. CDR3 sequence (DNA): TGTGCCAGCAGTCCAGGTTCCTACGAGCAGTACTTC. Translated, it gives CASSPGSYEQYF.

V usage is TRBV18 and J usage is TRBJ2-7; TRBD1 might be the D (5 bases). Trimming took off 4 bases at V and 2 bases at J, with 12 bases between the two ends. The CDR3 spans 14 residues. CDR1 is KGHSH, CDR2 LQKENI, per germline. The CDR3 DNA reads TGTGCCAGCTCACAGCAGGGTAGAGCCTACGAGCAGTACTTC. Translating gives CASSQQGRAYEQYF.

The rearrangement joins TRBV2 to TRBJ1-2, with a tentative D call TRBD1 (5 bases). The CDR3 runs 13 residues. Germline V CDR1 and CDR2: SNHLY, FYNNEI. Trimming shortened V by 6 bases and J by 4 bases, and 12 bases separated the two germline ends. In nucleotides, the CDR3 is TGTGCCAGCAGCCCTGAGCAGGGCTATGGCTACACCTTC. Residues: CASSPEQGYGYTF.

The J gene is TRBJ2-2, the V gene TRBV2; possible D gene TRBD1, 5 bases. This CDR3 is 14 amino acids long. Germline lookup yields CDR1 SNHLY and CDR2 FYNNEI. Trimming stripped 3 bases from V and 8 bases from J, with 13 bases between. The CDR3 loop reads CASSEAGKVGELFF. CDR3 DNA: TGTGCCAGCAGTGAGGCAGGGAAGGTGGGGGAGCTGTTTTTT.

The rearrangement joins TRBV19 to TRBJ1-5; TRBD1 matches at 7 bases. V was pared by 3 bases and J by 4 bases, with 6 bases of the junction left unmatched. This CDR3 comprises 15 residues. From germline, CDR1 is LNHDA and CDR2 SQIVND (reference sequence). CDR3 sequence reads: CASSIEGRGNQPQHF. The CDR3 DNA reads TGTGCCAGTAGTATTGAGGGCAGGGGGAATCAGCCCCAGCATTTT.

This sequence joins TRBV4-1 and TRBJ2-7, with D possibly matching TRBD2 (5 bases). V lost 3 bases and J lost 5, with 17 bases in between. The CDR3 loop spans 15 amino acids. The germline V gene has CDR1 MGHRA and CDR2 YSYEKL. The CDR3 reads CASSHATSIFDEQYF. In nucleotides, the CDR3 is TGCGCCAGCAGCCACGCCACTAGTATTTTTGACGAGCAGTACTTC.

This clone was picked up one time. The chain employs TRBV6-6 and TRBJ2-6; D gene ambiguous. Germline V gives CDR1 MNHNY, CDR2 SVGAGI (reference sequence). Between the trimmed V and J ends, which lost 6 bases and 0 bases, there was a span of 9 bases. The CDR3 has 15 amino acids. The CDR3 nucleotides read TGTGCCAGCAGACAAGACACCTCTGGGGCCAACGTCCTGACTTTC. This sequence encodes CASRQDTSGANVLTF.

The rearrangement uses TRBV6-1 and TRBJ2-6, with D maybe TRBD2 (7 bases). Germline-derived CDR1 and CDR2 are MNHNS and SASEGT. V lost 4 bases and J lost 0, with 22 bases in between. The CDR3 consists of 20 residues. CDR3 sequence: CASSGRYSGGRDSGANVLTF. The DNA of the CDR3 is TGTGCCAGCAGTGGAAGATATTCGGGGGGCCGTGACTCTGGGGCCAACGTCCTGACTTTC.

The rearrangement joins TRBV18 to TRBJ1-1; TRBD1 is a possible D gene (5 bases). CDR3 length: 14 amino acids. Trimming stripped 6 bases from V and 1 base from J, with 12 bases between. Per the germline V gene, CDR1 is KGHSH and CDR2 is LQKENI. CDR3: CASSATERNTEAFF. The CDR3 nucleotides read TGTGCCAGCTCGGCGACAGAGCGGAACACTGAAGCTTTCTTT.

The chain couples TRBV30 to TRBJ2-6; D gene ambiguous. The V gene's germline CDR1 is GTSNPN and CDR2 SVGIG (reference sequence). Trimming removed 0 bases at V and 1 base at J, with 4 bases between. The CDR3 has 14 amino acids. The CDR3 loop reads CAWSVQSGANVLTF. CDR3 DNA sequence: TGTGCCTGGAGTGTACAATCTGGGGCCAACGTCCTGACTTTC. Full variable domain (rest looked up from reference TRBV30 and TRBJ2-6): SQTIHQWPATLVQPVGSPLSLECTVEGTSNPNLYWYRQAAGRGLQLLFYSVGIGQISSEVPQNLSASRPQDRQFILSSKKLLLSDSGFYLCAWSVQSGANVLTFGAGSRLTVL.

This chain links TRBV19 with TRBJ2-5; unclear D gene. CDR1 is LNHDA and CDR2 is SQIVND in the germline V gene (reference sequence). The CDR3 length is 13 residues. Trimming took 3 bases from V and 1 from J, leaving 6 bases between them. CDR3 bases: TGTGCCAGTAGTATTACTATCCAAGAGACCCAGTACTTC. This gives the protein CASSITIQETQYF.

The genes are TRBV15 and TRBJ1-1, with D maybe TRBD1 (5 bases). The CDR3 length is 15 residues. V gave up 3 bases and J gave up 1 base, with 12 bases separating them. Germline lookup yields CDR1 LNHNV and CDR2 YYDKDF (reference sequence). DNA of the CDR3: TGTGCCACCAGCAGGAGACAGCCAGGGAACACTGAAGCTTTCTTT. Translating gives CATSRRQPGNTEAFF.

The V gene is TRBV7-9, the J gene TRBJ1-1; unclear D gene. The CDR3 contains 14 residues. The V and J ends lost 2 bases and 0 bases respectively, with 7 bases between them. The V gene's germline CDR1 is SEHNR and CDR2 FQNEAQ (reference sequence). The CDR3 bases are TGTGCCAGCAGCTTAACCCGAGTGAACACTGAAGCTTTCTTT. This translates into CASSLTRVNTEAFF.